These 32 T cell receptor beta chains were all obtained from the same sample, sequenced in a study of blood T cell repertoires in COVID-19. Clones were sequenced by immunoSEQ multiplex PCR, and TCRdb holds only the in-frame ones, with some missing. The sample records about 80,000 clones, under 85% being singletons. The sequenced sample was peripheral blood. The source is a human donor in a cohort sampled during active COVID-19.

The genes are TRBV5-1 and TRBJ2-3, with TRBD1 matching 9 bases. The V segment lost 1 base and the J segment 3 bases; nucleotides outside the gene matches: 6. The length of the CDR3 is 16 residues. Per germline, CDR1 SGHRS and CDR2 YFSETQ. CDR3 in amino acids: CASSLTGTGSTDTQYF. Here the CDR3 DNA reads TGCGCCAGCAGCTTGACCGGGACAGGGAGTACAGATACGCAGTATTTT.

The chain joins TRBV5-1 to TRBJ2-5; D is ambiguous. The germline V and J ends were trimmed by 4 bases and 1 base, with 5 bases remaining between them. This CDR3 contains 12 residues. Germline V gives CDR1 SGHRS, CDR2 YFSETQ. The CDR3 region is CASSKAQETQYF. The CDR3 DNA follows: TGCGCCAGCAGCAAAGCCCAAGAGACCCAGTACTTC. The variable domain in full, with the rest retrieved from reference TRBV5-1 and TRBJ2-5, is KAGVTQTPRYLIKTRGQQVTLSCSPISGHRSVSWYQQTPGQGLQFLFEYFSETQRNKGNFPGRFSGRQFSNSRSEMNVSTLELGDSALYLCASSKAQETQYFGPGTRLLVL.

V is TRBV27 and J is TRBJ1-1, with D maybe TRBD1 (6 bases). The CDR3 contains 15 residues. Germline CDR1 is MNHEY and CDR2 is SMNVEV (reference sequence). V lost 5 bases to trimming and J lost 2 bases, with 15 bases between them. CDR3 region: CASSNTGFLNTEAFF. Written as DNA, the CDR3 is TGTGCCAGCAGTAACACAGGGTTCCTTAACACTGAAGCTTTCTTT.

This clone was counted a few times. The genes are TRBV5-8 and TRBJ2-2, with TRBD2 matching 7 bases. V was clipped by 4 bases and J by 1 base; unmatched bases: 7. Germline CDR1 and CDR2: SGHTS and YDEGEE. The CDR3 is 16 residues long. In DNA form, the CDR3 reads TGTGCCAGCAGCCGAGTGGCGGGGGTGAACACCGGGGAGCTGTTTTTT. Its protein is CASSRVAGVNTGELFF.

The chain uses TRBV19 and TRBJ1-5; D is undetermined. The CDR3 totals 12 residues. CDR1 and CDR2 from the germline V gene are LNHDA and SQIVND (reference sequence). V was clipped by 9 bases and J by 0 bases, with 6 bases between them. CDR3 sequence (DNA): TGTGCCAGCCAGTTTAGCAATCAGCCCCAGCATTTT. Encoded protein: CASQFSNQPQHF.

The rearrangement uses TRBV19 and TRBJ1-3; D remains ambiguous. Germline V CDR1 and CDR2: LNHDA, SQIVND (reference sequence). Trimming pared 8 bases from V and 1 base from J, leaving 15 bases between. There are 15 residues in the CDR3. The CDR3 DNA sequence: TGTGCCAGTCAGTCACGTGCGGCATCTGGAAACACCATATATTTT. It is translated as CASQSRAASGNTIYF.

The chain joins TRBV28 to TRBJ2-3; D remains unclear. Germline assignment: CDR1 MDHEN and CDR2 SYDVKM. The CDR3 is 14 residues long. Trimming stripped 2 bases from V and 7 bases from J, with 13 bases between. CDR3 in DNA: TGTGCCAGCAGTTTACGCAGAGGAGAGAATACGCAGTATTTT. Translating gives CASSLRRGENTQYF.

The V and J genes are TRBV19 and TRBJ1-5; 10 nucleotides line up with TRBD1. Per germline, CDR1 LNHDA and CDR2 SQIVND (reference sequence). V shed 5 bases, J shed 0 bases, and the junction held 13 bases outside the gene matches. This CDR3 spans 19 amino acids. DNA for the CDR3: TGTGCCAGTAGTTCGAGGGACAGGGGAGGAATAGGTAGCAATCAGCCCCAGCATTTT. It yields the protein CASSSRDRGGIGSNQPQHF.

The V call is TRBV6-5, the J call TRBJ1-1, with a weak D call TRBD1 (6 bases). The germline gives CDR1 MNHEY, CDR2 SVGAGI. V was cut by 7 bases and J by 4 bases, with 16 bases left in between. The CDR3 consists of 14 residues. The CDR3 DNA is TGTGCCAGCACGGCCACGGGCAGGGGCACTGAAGCTTTCTTT. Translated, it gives CASTATGRGTEAFF.

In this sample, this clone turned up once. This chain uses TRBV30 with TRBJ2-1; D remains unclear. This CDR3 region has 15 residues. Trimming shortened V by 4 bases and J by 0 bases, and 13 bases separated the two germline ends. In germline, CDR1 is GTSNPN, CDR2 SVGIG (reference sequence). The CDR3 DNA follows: TGTGCCTGGACAGGTACCACCAGCTCCTACAATGAGCAGTTCTTC. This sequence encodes CAWTGTTSSYNEQFF.

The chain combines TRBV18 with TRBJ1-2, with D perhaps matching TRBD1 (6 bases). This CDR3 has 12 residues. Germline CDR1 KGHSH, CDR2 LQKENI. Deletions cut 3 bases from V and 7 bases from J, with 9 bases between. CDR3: CASSPTGSGYTF. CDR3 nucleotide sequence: TGTGCCAGCTCACCTACAGGGAGTGGCTACACCTTC.

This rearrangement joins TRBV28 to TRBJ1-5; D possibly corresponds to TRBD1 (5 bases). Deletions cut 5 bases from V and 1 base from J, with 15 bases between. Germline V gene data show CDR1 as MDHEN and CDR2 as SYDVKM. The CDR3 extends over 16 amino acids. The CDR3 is CASSASQGWSNQPQHF. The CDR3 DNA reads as TGTGCCAGCAGTGCTTCCCAGGGCTGGAGCAATCAGCCCCAGCATTTT.

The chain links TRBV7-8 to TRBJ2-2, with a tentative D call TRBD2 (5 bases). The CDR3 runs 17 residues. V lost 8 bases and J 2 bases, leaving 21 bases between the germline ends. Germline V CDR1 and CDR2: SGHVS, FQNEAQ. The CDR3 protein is CASVRAGISANTGELFF. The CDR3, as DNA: TGTGCCAGCGTCCGGGCCGGGATCTCCGCTAACACCGGGGAGCTGTTTTTT.

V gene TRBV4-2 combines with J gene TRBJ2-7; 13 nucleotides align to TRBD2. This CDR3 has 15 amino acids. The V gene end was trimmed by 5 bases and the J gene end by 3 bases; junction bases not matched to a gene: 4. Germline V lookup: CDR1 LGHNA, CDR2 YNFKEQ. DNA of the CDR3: TGTGCCAGCAGCACTAGCGGGGGGGCCGACTACGAGCAGTACTTC. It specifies CASSTSGGADYEQYF.

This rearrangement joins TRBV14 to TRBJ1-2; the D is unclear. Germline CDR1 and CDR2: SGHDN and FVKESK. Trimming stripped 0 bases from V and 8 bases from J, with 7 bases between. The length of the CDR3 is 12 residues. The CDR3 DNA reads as TGTGCCAGCAGCCAAGATCTAAGAGGCTACACCTTC. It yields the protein CASSQDLRGYTF.

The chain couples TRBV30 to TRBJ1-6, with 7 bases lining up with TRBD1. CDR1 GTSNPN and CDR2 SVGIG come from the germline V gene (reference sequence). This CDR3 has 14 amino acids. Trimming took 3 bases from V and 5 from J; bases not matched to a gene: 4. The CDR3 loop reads CAWRGDSNNSPLHF. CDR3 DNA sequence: TGTGCCTGGAGAGGGGACAGTAATAATTCACCCCTCCACTTT. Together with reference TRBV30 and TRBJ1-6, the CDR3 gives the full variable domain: SQTIHQWPATLVQPVGSPLSLECTVEGTSNPNLYWYRQAAGRGLQLLFYSVGIGQISSEVPQNLSASRPQDRQFILSSKKLLLSDSGFYLCAWRGDSNNSPLHFGNGTRLTVT.

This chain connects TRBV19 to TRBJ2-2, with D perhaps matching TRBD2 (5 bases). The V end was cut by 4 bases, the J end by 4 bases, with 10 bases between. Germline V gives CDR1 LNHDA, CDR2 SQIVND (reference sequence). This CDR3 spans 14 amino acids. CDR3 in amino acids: CASSSFSGTGELFF. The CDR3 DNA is TGTGCCAGTAGTAGTTTCAGCGGCACCGGGGAGCTGTTTTTT.

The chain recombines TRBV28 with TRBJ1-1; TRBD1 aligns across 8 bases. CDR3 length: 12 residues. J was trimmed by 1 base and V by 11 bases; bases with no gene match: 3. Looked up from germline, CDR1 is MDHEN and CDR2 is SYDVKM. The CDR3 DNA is TGTGCCGTAGGGACAGGGAACACTGAAGCTTTCTTT. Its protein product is CAVGTGNTEAFF.

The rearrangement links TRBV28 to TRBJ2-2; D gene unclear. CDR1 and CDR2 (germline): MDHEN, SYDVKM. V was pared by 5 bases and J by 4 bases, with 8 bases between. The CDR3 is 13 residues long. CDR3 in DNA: TGTGCCAGCAGTCTAACCTTCACCGGGGAGCTGTTTTTT. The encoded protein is CASSLTFTGELFF.

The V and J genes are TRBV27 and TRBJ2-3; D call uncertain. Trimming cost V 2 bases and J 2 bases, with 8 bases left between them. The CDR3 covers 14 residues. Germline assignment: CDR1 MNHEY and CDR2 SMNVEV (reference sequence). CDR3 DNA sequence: TGTGCCAGCAGTTTAGGCAGTCCCACAGATACGCAGTATTTT. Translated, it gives CASSLGSPTDTQYF.

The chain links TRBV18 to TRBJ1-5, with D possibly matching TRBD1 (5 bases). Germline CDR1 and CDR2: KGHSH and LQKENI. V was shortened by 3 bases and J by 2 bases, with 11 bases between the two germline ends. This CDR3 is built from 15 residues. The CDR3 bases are TGTGCCAGCTCACCCGGGCAAGGGGGCAATCAGCCCCAGCATTTT. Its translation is CASSPGQGGNQPQHF. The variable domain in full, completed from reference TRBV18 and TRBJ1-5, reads NAGVMQNPRHLVRRRGQEARLRCSPMKGHSHVYWYRQLPEEGLKFMVYLQKENIIDESGMPKERFSAEFPKEGPSILRIQQVVRGDSAAYFCASSPGQGGNQPQHFGDGTRLSIL.

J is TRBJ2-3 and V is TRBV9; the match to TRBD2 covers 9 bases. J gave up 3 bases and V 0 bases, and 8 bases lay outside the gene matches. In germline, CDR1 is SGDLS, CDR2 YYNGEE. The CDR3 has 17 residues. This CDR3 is CASSVGVAGEGTDTQYF. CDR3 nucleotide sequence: TGTGCCAGCAGCGTAGGAGTAGCGGGGGAGGGTACAGATACGCAGTATTTT.

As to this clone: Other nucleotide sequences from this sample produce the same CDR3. DNA for the CDR3: TGTGCCAGCAGTGAAGATCGGGGAACCACCGGGGAGCTGTTTTTT. Translating gives CASSEDRGTTGELFF. The chain links TRBV6-1 to TRBJ2-2; possible D gene TRBD2, 5 bases. Per germline, CDR1 MNHNS and CDR2 SASEGT. Trimming cost V 1 base and J 4 bases, with 10 bases left between them. This CDR3 comprises 15 residues.

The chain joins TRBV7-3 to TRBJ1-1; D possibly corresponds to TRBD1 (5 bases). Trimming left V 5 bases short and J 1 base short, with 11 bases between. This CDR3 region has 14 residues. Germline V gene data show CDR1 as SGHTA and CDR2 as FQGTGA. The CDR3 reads CASSAGHGNTEAFF. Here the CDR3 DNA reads TGTGCCAGCAGCGCCGGACACGGGAACACTGAAGCTTTCTTT.

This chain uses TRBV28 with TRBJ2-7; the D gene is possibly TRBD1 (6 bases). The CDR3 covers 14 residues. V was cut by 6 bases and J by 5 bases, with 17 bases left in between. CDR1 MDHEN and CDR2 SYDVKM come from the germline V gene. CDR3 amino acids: CASRGEGTSHEQYF. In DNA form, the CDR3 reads TGTGCCAGCAGGGGGGAAGGGACATCCCACGAGCAGTACTTC.

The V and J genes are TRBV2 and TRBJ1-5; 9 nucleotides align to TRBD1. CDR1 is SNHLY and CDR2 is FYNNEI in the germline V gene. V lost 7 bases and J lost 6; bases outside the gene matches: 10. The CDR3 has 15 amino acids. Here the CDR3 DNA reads TGTGCCAGCAACGAACAGGGGGCGGAGGGTCAGCCCCAGCATTTT. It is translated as CASNEQGAEGQPQHF.

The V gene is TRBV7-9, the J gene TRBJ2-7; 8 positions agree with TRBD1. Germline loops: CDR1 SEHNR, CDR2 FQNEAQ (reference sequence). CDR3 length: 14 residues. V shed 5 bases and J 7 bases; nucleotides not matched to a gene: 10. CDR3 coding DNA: TGTGCCAGCAGCCCTCAGGACAGGGTGAGGGAGCAGTACTTC. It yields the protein CASSPQDRVREQYF.

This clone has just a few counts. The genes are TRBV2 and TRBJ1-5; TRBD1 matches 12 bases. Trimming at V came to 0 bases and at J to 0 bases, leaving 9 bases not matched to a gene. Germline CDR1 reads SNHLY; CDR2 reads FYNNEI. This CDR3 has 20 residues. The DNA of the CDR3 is TGTGCCAGCAGTGAAGCGGAGGGGACAGGGGGCATTTTTAGCAATCAGCCCCAGCATTTT. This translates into CASSEAEGTGGIFSNQPQHF.

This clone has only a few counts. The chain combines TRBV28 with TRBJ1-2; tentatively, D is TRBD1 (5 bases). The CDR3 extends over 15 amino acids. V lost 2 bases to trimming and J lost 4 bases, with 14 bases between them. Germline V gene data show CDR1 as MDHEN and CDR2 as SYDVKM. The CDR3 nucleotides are TGTGCCAGCAGTTTAGCGGGGACGGGGGTCTATGGCTACACCTTC. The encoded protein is CASSLAGTGVYGYTF.

CDR3 loop: CASSESTGSNTGELFF. CDR3 nucleotides: TGCGCCAGCAGTGAGTCGACAGGATCGAACACCGGGGAGCTGTTTTTT. This chain uses TRBV10-1 with TRBJ2-2; possibly TRBD1 for D (6 bases). With 0 bases removed from V and 0 bases from J, the gap between germline ends came to 8 bases. The CDR3 covers 16 residues. Looked up from germline, CDR1 is WNHNN and CDR2 is SYGVQD (reference sequence).

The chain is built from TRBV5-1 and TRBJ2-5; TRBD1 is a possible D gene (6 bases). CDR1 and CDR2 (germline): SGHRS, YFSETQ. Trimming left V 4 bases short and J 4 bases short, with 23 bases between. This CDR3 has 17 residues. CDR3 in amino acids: CASSPLSGGQTPETQYF. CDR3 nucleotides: TGCGCCAGCAGCCCCCTTTCTGGGGGACAAACCCCAGAGACCCAGTACTTC.

CDR3 loop: CASSTGDIDEQYF. The CDR3 region has the DNA TGCGCCAGCAGTACGGGGGATATCGACGAGCAGTACTTC. The V call is TRBV5-1, the J call TRBJ2-7; TRBD2 is a possible D gene (6 bases). Germline values: CDR1 SGHRS, CDR2 YFSETQ. The CDR3 length is 13 residues. V was cut by 5 bases and J by 5 bases, with 14 bases left in between.